Below are 27 T cell receptor beta chains sequenced from a single sample in a study of shared clonotypes between healthy human individuals. Assay: immunoSEQ multiplex PCR; the TCRdb copy retains only in-frame clones and omits some. Of around 2.5 million clones listed, approximately 94% are singletons. Sequencing was performed on naive CD4+ T cells from PBMCs. As for subset: CD45RA+ positively selected. These receptors originate from a man younger than 30 in good health. Some clones in this sample may be carry-over from other donors' samples.

The rearrangement links TRBV10-3 to TRBJ2-3; 10 bases are a match to TRBD2. Germline lookup yields CDR1 ENHRY and CDR2 SYGVKD. Trimming at V came to 4 bases and at J to 5 bases, leaving 6 bases not matched to a gene. This CDR3 has 15 residues. CDR3 sequence reads: CAISGTSGTGDTQYF. CDR3 nucleotides: TGTGCCATCAGTGGGACTAGCGGAACGGGAGATACGCAGTATTTT.

About this clone: The same CDR3 is also encoded by other DNA sequences in this sample. The rearrangement uses TRBV28 and TRBJ1-1; D is ambiguous. The CDR3 is 11 amino acids. Germline V gives CDR1 MDHEN, CDR2 SYDVKM. With 3 bases removed from V and 8 bases from J, the gap between germline ends came to 7 bases. The CDR3 sequence is CASSFREEAFF. The CDR3, as DNA: TGTGCCAGCAGTTTTCGGGAGGAAGCTTTCTTT.

The V gene is TRBV9, the J gene TRBJ2-5; 7 positions match TRBD1. The length of the CDR3 is 16 residues. V gave up 3 bases and J gave up 0 bases; unmatched junction bases: 8. Per the germline V gene, CDR1 is SGDLS and CDR2 is YYNGEE. Here the CDR3 DNA reads TGTGCCAGCAGCGCCCTGACAGGGAATTACCAAGAGACCCAGTACTTC. Amino acid sequence: CASSALTGNYQETQYF.

Written as DNA, the CDR3 is TGTGCCAGCCAACGGACAGAGAACACTGAAGCTTTCTTT. Protein: CASQRTENTEAFF. The rearrangement links TRBV5-4 to TRBJ1-1; D may be TRBD1 (6 bases). The CDR3 extends over 13 amino acids. With 7 bases removed from V and 1 base from J, the gap between germline ends came to 11 bases. Germline CDR1 and CDR2: SGHNT and YYREEE (reference sequence).

The chain has TRBV4-1 and TRBJ1-2; a possible D gene is TRBD1 (6 bases). V lost 1 base, J lost 2 bases, and 14 bases lay in between. The CDR3 runs to 16 residues. Germline V gene data show CDR1 as MGHRA and CDR2 as YSYEKL. The CDR3 nucleotides read TGCGCCAGCAGCCAAGGAACCCGGGGGCGGAACTATGGCTACACCTTC. Its protein is CASSQGTRGRNYGYTF.

Only one count was recorded for this clone. This chain uses TRBV5-8 with TRBJ2-7; the D call may be TRBD1 or TRBD2 (5 bases each). Germline loops: CDR1 SGHTS, CDR2 YDEGEE. CDR3 length: 16 residues. Trimming took 0 bases from V and 4 from J, leaving 17 bases between them. CDR3 sequence: CASSLALGGYSYEQYF. The CDR3 DNA reads TGTGCCAGCAGCTTGGCGCTTGGGGGTTACTCTTACGAGCAGTACTTC.

This chain uses TRBV4-2 with TRBJ2-2; no firm D call. In germline, CDR1 is LGHNA, CDR2 YNFKEQ. The CDR3 consists of 17 residues. V was clipped by 2 bases and J by 1 base, with 14 bases between them. The chain's CDR3 is CASSQKWAPRNTGELFF. CDR3 nucleotides: TGTGCCAGCAGCCAAAAATGGGCCCCGAGGAACACCGGGGAGCTGTTTTTT.

This CDR3 reads CASRDGGGVNTEAFF. For the CDR3, the DNA is TGTGCCAGCAGGGACGGTGGAGGGGTGAACACTGAAGCTTTCTTT. This chain links TRBV6-1 with TRBJ1-1; a possible D gene is TRBD1 (5 bases). Looked up from germline, CDR1 is MNHNS and CDR2 is SASEGT. This CDR3 is 15 amino acids long. V lost 6 bases and J 0 bases, leaving 14 bases between the germline ends.

This rearrangement joins TRBV6-1 to TRBJ2-5; possible D gene TRBD1, 5 bases. The CDR3 spans 13 residues. The germline V gene has CDR1 MNHNS and CDR2 SASEGT. Deletions cut 7 bases from V and 2 bases from J, with 11 bases between. In DNA form, the CDR3 reads TGTGCCAGCAAGAGACAGACTCAAGAGACCCAGTACTTC. Translating gives CASKRQTQETQYF.

J is TRBJ2-6 and V is TRBV28; D not certain. Trimming removed 1 base at V and 3 bases at J, with 4 bases between. Germline-derived CDR1 and CDR2 are MDHEN and SYDVKM. The CDR3 sequence is 14 residues long. The CDR3 sequence is CASSLSHGANVLTF. CDR3 coding DNA: TGTGCCAGCAGTTTATCCCATGGGGCCAACGTCCTGACTTTC.

This chain links TRBV11-2 with TRBJ2-1; 9 nucleotides line up with TRBD2. The ends lost 3 bases at V and 4 bases at J; junction bases unmatched: 7. The CDR3 is 16 residues long. Germline V gene data show CDR1 as SGHAT and CDR2 as FQNNGV. The CDR3 loop reads CASSLSPSGTYNEQFF. The CDR3 nucleotides are TGTGCCAGCAGCTTGTCGCCTAGCGGGACTTACAATGAGCAGTTCTTC.

Note on this clone: Other DNA sequences from this sample encode an identical CDR3 as well. The chain links TRBV5-6 to TRBJ2-7; D is unresolved. CDR3 size: 11 residues. CDR1 SGHDT and CDR2 YYEEEE come from the germline V gene. V dropped 0 bases and J dropped 4 bases, with 2 bases sitting between them. The chain's CDR3 is CASSLGYEQYF. In nucleotides, the CDR3 is TGTGCCAGCAGCTTGGGGTACGAGCAGTACTTC.

This clone occurred a few times. The rearrangement links TRBV5-1 to TRBJ2-1; 7 bases agree with TRBD1. Germline trimming cut 1 base from V and 7 bases from J; bases unmatched to any gene: 8. The CDR3 spans 15 residues. In germline, CDR1 is SGHRS, CDR2 YFSETQ. CDR3 protein: CASSLLLQGKNEQFF. The DNA for the CDR3 is TGCGCCAGCAGCTTGTTACTACAGGGGAAAAATGAGCAGTTCTTC.

V is TRBV7-3 and J is TRBJ2-1; maybe TRBD2 (6 bases). The CDR3 sequence is 16 residues long. Germline loops: CDR1 SGHTA, CDR2 FQGTGA. The ends were cut back, 6 bases at V and 2 bases at J, with 17 bases in the middle. The CDR3 bases are TGTGCCAGCAGAGGGCAAGGGCCGGGAGCCTACAATGAGCAGTTCTTC. This sequence encodes CASRGQGPGAYNEQFF.

The gene calls are TRBV6-1 and TRBJ1-5; D unclear. From germline, CDR1 is MNHNS and CDR2 SASEGT. The CDR3 length is 15 residues. V was trimmed by 7 bases and J by 0 bases, leaving 13 bases between them. CDR3 protein: CASNLLAASNQPQHF. The CDR3 region has the DNA TGTGCCAGCAATCTGTTGGCAGCTAGCAATCAGCCCCAGCATTTT.

Regarding this clone: The same CDR3 can be traced to other DNA sequences in this sample. The chain links TRBV28 to TRBJ2-3, with no clear D. V was cut by 4 bases and J by 1 base, with 9 bases left in between. In germline, CDR1 is MDHEN, CDR2 SYDVKM. The length of the CDR3 is 14 residues. The CDR3 coding sequence is TGTGCCAGCAGTTCTCCGGGCCGCACAGATACGCAGTATTTT. It encodes CASSSPGRTDTQYF.

The V call is TRBV4-2, the J call TRBJ2-3, with a weak D call TRBD1 (7 bases). The CDR3 spans 18 residues. Per germline, CDR1 LGHNA and CDR2 YNFKEQ. Trimming stripped 1 base from V and 4 bases from J, with 21 bases between. The DNA of the CDR3 is TGTGCCAGCAGCCAAGCGCCGAAGGGGGCGGGCGGGGCAGATACGCAGTATTTT. Protein: CASSQAPKGAGGADTQYF.

The CDR3, as DNA: TGTGCCAGCAGTTTTTCGGCCGGGACGGTCTACGAGCAGTACTTC. This sequence encodes CASSFSAGTVYEQYF. The chain is built from TRBV27 and TRBJ2-7; D is tentatively TRBD1 or TRBD2 (5 bases each). Trimming removed 3 bases from V and 3 bases from J, with 15 bases in between. The V gene's germline CDR1 is MNHEY and CDR2 SMNVEV (reference sequence). The CDR3 totals 15 residues.

In the case of this clone: Other DNA sequences in this sample translate to the same CDR3. J is TRBJ2-7 and V is TRBV5-1; 7 bases are shared with TRBD1. Germline V gene lookup returns CDR1 SGHRS and CDR2 YFSETQ. The CDR3 is 12 residues long. Germline trimming cut 4 bases from V and 5 bases from J; bases unmatched to any gene: 3. The CDR3 bases are TGCGCCAGCAGCACACAGGGGAACGAGCAGTACTTC. As protein: CASSTQGNEQYF. The entire variable domain, with the rest obtained from reference TRBV5-1 and TRBJ2-7, is as follows: KAGVTQTPRYLIKTRGQQVTLSCSPISGHRSVSWYQQTPGQGLQFLFEYFSETQRNKGNFPGRFSGRQFSNSRSEMNVSTLELGDSALYLCASSTQGNEQYFGPGTRLTVT.

The sample holds a few counts of this clone. V is TRBV5-1 and J is TRBJ1-2; 8 bases map to TRBD1. Losses at the gene ends were 4 bases for V and 7 bases for J; bases not matched to a gene: 6. CDR3 length: 13 amino acids. Germline values: CDR1 SGHRS, CDR2 YFSETQ. The CDR3, as DNA: TGCGCCAGCAGCCTAGACGGACAGGGTGGCTACACCTTC. As protein: CASSLDGQGGYTF. The entire variable domain, with the rest obtained from reference TRBV5-1 and TRBJ1-2, is as follows: KAGVTQTPRYLIKTRGQQVTLSCSPISGHRSVSWYQQTPGQGLQFLFEYFSETQRNKGNFPGRFSGRQFSNSRSEMNVSTLELGDSALYLCASSLDGQGGYTFGSGTRLTVV.

This rearrangement joins TRBV9 to TRBJ2-3; possibly TRBD2 for D (6 bases). Germline V CDR1 and CDR2: SGDLS, YYNGEE. V was pared by 0 bases and J by 4 bases, with 18 bases between. The length of the CDR3 is 17 residues. Here the CDR3 reads CASSVAPTSRRADTQYF. For the CDR3, the DNA is TGTGCCAGCAGCGTAGCCCCGACTAGTCGGAGGGCAGATACGCAGTATTTT.

This chain uses TRBV4-2 with TRBJ1-5; 9 bases map to TRBD1. Germline V gene data show CDR1 as LGHNA and CDR2 as YNFKEQ. With 0 bases clipped from V and 3 bases from J, the junction kept 9 bases outside the gene matches. The CDR3 runs 18 residues. The CDR3: CASSQEGQGTGSNQPQHF. In nucleotides, the CDR3 is TGTGCCAGCAGCCAAGAAGGACAGGGGACCGGATCCAATCAGCCCCAGCATTTT.

The chain couples TRBV7-9 to TRBJ1-4; 12 bases align to TRBD1. V lost 3 bases and J lost 14; bases outside the gene matches: 10. This CDR3 contains 15 residues. Germline loops: CDR1 SEHNR, CDR2 FQNEAQ (reference sequence). The CDR3, as DNA: TGTGCCAGCAGCTTGGGGACAGGGGGCCCTACAAGGCTGTTTTTT. Residues: CASSLGTGGPTRLFF.

As to this clone: At the DNA level, this CDR3 is encoded by other sequences in the same sample as well. This chain uses TRBV6-5 with TRBJ2-2, with D possibly TRBD2 on 5 matching bases. The germline V and J ends were trimmed by 4 bases and 1 base, with 7 bases remaining between them. This CDR3 spans 14 amino acids. Germline assignment: CDR1 MNHEY and CDR2 SVGAGI. CDR3 coding DNA: TGTGCCAGCAGTTTCCGGGAGAACACCGGGGAGCTGTTTTTT. It translates to CASSFRENTGELFF.

The table lists this clone with a count of one. The chain couples TRBV13 to TRBJ1-1; 7 nucleotides match TRBD1. V was pared by 5 bases and J by 5 bases, with 17 bases of the junction left unmatched. The CDR3 runs to 17 residues. Germline V lookup: CDR1 PRHDT, CDR2 FYEKMQ (reference sequence). The CDR3, as DNA: TGTGCCAGCAGCCTAAAACTCACAGGGGTATATTGGACTGAAGCTTTCTTT. Translated, it gives CASSLKLTGVYWTEAFF.

This chain links TRBV7-9 with TRBJ1-1; 8 nucleotides agree with TRBD1. This CDR3 is built from 13 residues. Losses at the gene ends were 5 bases for V and 3 bases for J; bases not matched to a gene: 2. In germline, CDR1 is SEHNR, CDR2 FQNEAQ (reference sequence). The CDR3 DNA reads as TGTGCCAGCAGCGGACAGGGAGACACTGAAGCTTTCTTT. Amino acids: CASSGQGDTEAFF.

Concerning this clone itself: The sample holds other DNA sequences that translate to the same CDR3. This chain links TRBV7-9 with TRBJ1-1; no clear D gene. In germline, CDR1 is SEHNR, CDR2 FQNEAQ (reference sequence). Trimming took 5 bases from V and 5 from J, leaving 12 bases between them. The CDR3 loop spans 13 amino acids. The CDR3 DNA follows: TGTGCCAGCAGCCCAACTGGGGTTACTGAAGCTTTCTTT. This translates into CASSPTGVTEAFF.